The 27 T cell receptor beta chains given below trace back to one sample, sequenced in a study of early T cells in non-severe SARS-CoV-2 infection. MiXCR was run by TCRdb on the 5' RACE reads, yielding one entry per CDR3 protein. The data show approximately 60,000 distinct CDR3 sequences, under 15% seen once. Material: whole blood. These receptors originate from an adult who was a healthcare worker with PCR-confirmed SARS-CoV-2 infection or an uninfected control (not recorded which).

This clonotype was counted only a few times. V gene TRBV12-3 or TRBV12-4 combines with J gene TRBJ2-5; a possible D gene is TRBD2 (6 bases). There are 14 residues in the CDR3. V lost 4 bases to trimming and J lost 5 bases, with 14 bases between them. CDR3 DNA sequence: TGTGCCAGCAGTTCCCCCTGGGGGGATGAGACCCAGTACTTC. Translated, it gives CASSSPWGDETQYF.

This clonotype was seen a few times. This chain links TRBV18 with TRBJ1-6; 10 bases match TRBD1. With 2 bases clipped from V and 9 bases from J, the junction kept 7 bases outside the gene matches. The CDR3 loop spans 16 amino acids. CDR1 and CDR2 (germline): KGHSH, LQKENI. Here the CDR3 reads CASSPLGQGQGSPLHF. The CDR3, as DNA: TGTGCCAGCTCACCATTGGGACAGGGGCAAGGTTCACCCCTCCACTTT.

This rearrangement joins TRBV27 to TRBJ2-2, with a possible D match to TRBD1 (5 bases). The CDR3 totals 15 residues. Trimming pared 4 bases from V and 5 bases from J, leaving 14 bases between. Germline V lookup: CDR1 MNHEY, CDR2 SMNVEV (reference sequence). CDR3 loop: CASSYTPDRTGELFF. The DNA for the CDR3 is TGTGCCAGCAGTTACACGCCCGACAGAACCGGGGAGCTGTTTTTT.

This clonotype came up many times. The rearrangement uses TRBV6-5 and TRBJ1-3; the match to TRBD1 covers 8 bases. Germline CDR1 is MNHEY and CDR2 is SVGAGI. The CDR3 is 16 amino acids. Germline trimming cut 2 bases from V and 2 bases from J; bases unmatched to any gene: 5. The CDR3 sequence is CASSYGGTGPGNTIYF. DNA for the CDR3: TGTGCCAGCAGTTACGGCGGGACAGGCCCTGGAAACACCATATATTTT.

This clonotype was seen at least ten times. The gene calls are TRBV19 and TRBJ2-7, with 9 nucleotides matching TRBD1. Germline V gene sequence: CDR1 LNHDA, CDR2 SQIVND (reference sequence). The CDR3 is 15 residues long. J gave up 3 bases and V 2 bases, and 5 bases lay outside the gene matches. The CDR3 protein is CASSITGTGSYEQYF. CDR3 in DNA: TGTGCCAGTAGTATAACCGGGACAGGGAGCTACGAGCAGTACTTC.

This clonotype was recorded a few times. V usage is TRBV9 and J usage is TRBJ2-5; D perhaps matches TRBD1 (5 bases). The CDR3 is 14 amino acids. The V end was cut by 0 bases, the J end by 2 bases, with 8 bases between. Germline V gene lookup returns CDR1 SGDLS and CDR2 YYNGEE. In DNA form, the CDR3 reads TGTGCCAGCAGCGTAGACAGGCAGCAAGAGACCCAGTACTTC. Its translation is CASSVDRQQETQYF.

This clonotype came up a few times. V is TRBV12-3 or TRBV12-4 and J is TRBJ2-7; tentative D call: TRBD1 (6 bases). The V gene lost 3 bases and the J gene lost 4 bases, with 13 bases spanning the gap. This CDR3 contains 14 residues. The DNA for the CDR3 is TGTGCCAGCAGTTTCATCGCAGGGGCTTACGAGCAGTACTTC. Translating it yields CASSFIAGAYEQYF.

This clonotype was counted a few times. The chain has TRBV19 and TRBJ1-2; D not certain. V was shortened by 5 bases and J by 4 bases, with 8 bases between the two germline ends. From germline, CDR1 is LNHDA and CDR2 SQIVND (reference sequence). The CDR3 totals 12 residues. CDR3 residues: CASSRQLYGYTF. For the CDR3, the DNA is TGTGCCAGTAGTCGCCAGCTCTATGGCTACACCTTC.

This clonotype has only a few counts. This chain links TRBV19 with TRBJ2-7; no firm D call. V dropped 7 bases and J dropped 1 base, with 14 bases sitting between them. This CDR3 has 14 amino acids. CDR1 and CDR2 (germline): LNHDA, SQIVND (reference sequence). The CDR3 region is CASKSGPPSYEQYF. The CDR3 DNA follows: TGTGCCAGTAAATCGGGCCCCCCGTCCTACGAGCAGTACTTC.

Only one count was recorded for this clonotype. A much larger clone is a single base away; this may be a read error. The chain links TRBV6-5 to TRBJ1-1; D call uncertain. Germline V gene lookup returns CDR1 MNHEY and CDR2 SVGAGI. The CDR3 is made up of 14 amino acids. The CDR3 DNA follows: TGTGCCGGCAGGTTAACGGGCGAAGGCACTGAAGCTTTCTTT. Protein: CAGRLTGEGTEAFF.

About this clonotype: A read error may explain this, as a much larger clone is one base away. The chain carries TRBV6-2 or TRBV6-3 and TRBJ1-1; D is uncertain. Per germline, CDR1 MNHEY and CDR2 SVGEGT. This CDR3 contains 13 residues. The CDR3 region is CASSPAINTEDFF. The CDR3 bases are TGTGCCAGCAGCCCCGCTATAAACACTGAAGATTTCTTT.

This clonotype was seen at least ten times. V usage is TRBV2 and J usage is TRBJ1-5; 9 bases are shared with TRBD1. Per germline, CDR1 SNHLY and CDR2 FYNNEI. The CDR3 extends over 15 amino acids. V lost 7 bases, J lost 7 bases, and 11 bases stayed unmatched. The CDR3 DNA reads TGTGCCAGCACCCGAGAGTGGACAGGGGTCCAGCCCCAGCATTTT. It encodes CASTREWTGVQPQHF.

This clonotype was observed once. This CDR3 is CASSYQAVAPLHF. The DNA for the CDR3 is TGTGCCAGCAGTTACCAAGCAGTTGCCCCCCTCCACTTT. The chain has TRBV6-5 and TRBJ1-6; no firm D call. There are 13 residues in the CDR3. Trimming cost V 2 bases and J 13 bases, with 12 bases left between them. Per the germline V gene, CDR1 is MNHEY and CDR2 is SVGAGI.

This clonotype has a handful of counts. This chain links TRBV3-1 with TRBJ2-1; unclear D gene. The CDR3 loop spans 12 amino acids. The germline V gene has CDR1 LGHDT and CDR2 YNNKEL (reference sequence). V shed 1 base and J shed 10 bases, with 8 bases lying between them. The CDR3, as DNA: TGTGCCAGCAGCCAAGTGACACCCGAGCAGTTCTTC. Translation gives CASSQVTPEQFF.

This clonotype was observed at least ten times. J is TRBJ2-4 and V is TRBV30; D may be TRBD1 (5 bases). Trimming took off 3 bases at V and 8 bases at J, with 23 bases between the two ends. The CDR3 totals 16 residues. Germline V lookup: CDR1 GTSNPN, CDR2 SVGIG (reference sequence). CDR3 amino acids: CAWSHTPGLGEDIQYF. Written as DNA, the CDR3 is TGTGCCTGGAGCCATACCCCAGGGCTCGGTGAAGACATTCAGTACTTC.

Comment on this clonotype: Just one base apart from a much larger clone, this may be a read error. The rearrangement links TRBV27 to TRBJ2-1; D gene unclear. The DNA matches TRBJ2-7 better at its end, which makes the J call doubtful. Germline lookup yields CDR1 MNHEY and CDR2 SMNVEV (reference sequence). CDR3 length: 12 amino acids. The CDR3 sequence: CASSLLGNEQYF. In DNA form, the CDR3 reads TGTGCCAGCAGTTTATTGGGTAATGAGCAGTACTTC.

There are a few counts of this clonotype. The rearrangement joins TRBV19 to TRBJ2-1, with 10 bases matching TRBD1. From germline, CDR1 is LNHDA and CDR2 SQIVND (reference sequence). CDR3 length: 15 amino acids. After removal of 10 bases from V and 4 bases from J, the junction contained 10 bases not matched to a gene. The CDR3 protein is CATKDRGLNYNEQFF. In nucleotides, the CDR3 is TGTGCCACCAAAGACAGGGGGCTTAATTACAATGAGCAGTTCTTC.

This clonotype was counted once. The gene calls are TRBV12-3 or TRBV12-4 and TRBJ1-5, with 8 positions matching TRBD1. CDR3 size: 16 residues. V lost 6 bases and J lost 0; bases outside the gene matches: 7. CDR3 nucleotides: TGTGCCAGCAGCCCCGGACAGGGCTATAGCAATCAGCCCCAGCATTTT. Its translation: CASSPGQGYSNQPQHF.

The J gene is TRBJ2-7, the V gene TRBV7-2, with D possibly being TRBD2 (5 bases). The CDR3 totals 12 residues. In germline, CDR1 is SGHTA, CDR2 FQGNSA. Trimming left V 5 bases short and J 5 bases short, with 10 bases between. This chain's CDR3 is CASSPSGNEQYF. CDR3 nucleotides: TGTGCCAGCAGCCCCTCCGGGAACGAGCAGTACTTC.

V gene TRBV20-1 combines with J gene TRBJ2-6; possible D gene TRBD1, 6 bases. Deletions cut 2 bases from V and 0 bases from J, with 17 bases between. The CDR3 totals 18 residues. The V gene's germline CDR1 is DFQATT and CDR2 SNEGSKA (reference sequence). CDR3 protein: CSARSEAGATSGANVLTF. The CDR3 DNA reads TGCAGTGCTAGAAGTGAGGCAGGGGCAACCTCTGGGGCCAACGTCCTGACTTTC.

This clonotype was detected many times. J is TRBJ2-1 and V is TRBV6-2 or TRBV6-3; 9 bases match TRBD1. Germline loops: CDR1 MNHEY, CDR2 SVGEGT. The CDR3 has 11 residues. V was pared by 6 bases and J by 12 bases, with 3 bases of the junction left unmatched. The CDR3 region has the DNA TGTGCCAGCAGCCAGGGACAGGGGCAGTTCTTC. The encoded protein is CASSQGQGQFF.

Here the CDR3 DNA reads TGTGCCAGCAGCTTGGTCCCGGGCACCGGGGAGCTGTTTTTT. Translating gives CASSLVPGTGELFF. The J gene is TRBJ2-2, the V gene TRBV5-4, with no clear D. CDR1 is SGHNT and CDR2 is YYREEE in the germline V gene (reference sequence). V was pared by 0 bases and J by 4 bases, with 7 bases between. The CDR3 covers 14 residues.

This clonotype has ten or more counts. The genes are TRBV7-2 and TRBJ2-5; the match to TRBD2 covers 8 bases. The V and J ends lost 4 bases and 5 bases, in that order; junction bases with no gene match: 6. The CDR3 extends over 14 amino acids. Per the germline V gene, CDR1 is SGHTA and CDR2 is FQGNSA. The CDR3 DNA reads as TGTGCCAGCAGCTCCGGGGGGGCCTCTGAGACCCAGTACTTC. Translating it yields CASSSGGASETQYF. The variable domain in full, with the rest retrieved from reference TRBV7-2 and TRBJ2-5, is GAGVSQSPSNKVTEKGKDVELRCDPISGHTALYWYRQSLGQGLEFLIYFQGNSAPDKSGLPSDRFSAERTGGSVSTLTIQRTQQEDSAVYLCASSSGGASETQYFGPGTRLLVL.

In this sample, this clonotype turned up many times. V usage is TRBV7-6 and J usage is TRBJ2-5, with D possibly called TRBD1 or TRBD2 (5 bases each). The CDR3 covers 14 residues. V lost 2 bases and J 5 bases, leaving 12 bases between the germline ends. Germline V CDR1 and CDR2: SGHVS, FNYEAQ. The chain's CDR3 is CASSLRIGAETQYF. The CDR3 nucleotides read TGTGCCAGCAGCTTAAGGATCGGGGCGGAGACCCAGTACTTC.

This clonotype has a handful of counts. This rearrangement joins TRBV18 to TRBJ1-1, with a possible D match to TRBD1 (6 bases). Germline CDR1 reads KGHSH; CDR2 reads LQKENI. This CDR3 region has 16 residues. Between the trimmed V and J ends, which lost 3 bases and 0 bases, there was a span of 14 bases. The DNA for the CDR3 is TGTGCCAGCTCACCCTATGGGGGGCGAATGAACACTGAAGCTTTCTTT. It yields the protein CASSPYGGRMNTEAFF.

There are many counts of this clonotype. The chain has TRBV30 and TRBJ2-3; D is perhaps TRBD2 (6 bases). CDR1 is GTSNPN, CDR2 SVGIG, per germline (reference sequence). The V gene lost 3 bases and the J gene lost 0 bases, with 13 bases spanning the gap. This CDR3 spans 15 amino acids. The CDR3 region is CAWRGLLPSTDTQYF. The CDR3 DNA follows: TGTGCCTGGAGGGGACTGCTCCCTAGCACAGATACGCAGTATTTT.

This clonotype was detected a few times. The chain recombines TRBV6-5 with TRBJ1-2; no clear D. The V and J ends lost 5 bases and 4 bases respectively, with 14 bases between them. The germline V gene encodes CDR1 MNHEY and CDR2 SVGAGI. This CDR3 is 14 amino acids long. CDR3: CASSPTLTSYGYTF. The CDR3 DNA follows: TGTGCCAGCAGTCCTACTTTGACCTCCTATGGCTACACCTTC.